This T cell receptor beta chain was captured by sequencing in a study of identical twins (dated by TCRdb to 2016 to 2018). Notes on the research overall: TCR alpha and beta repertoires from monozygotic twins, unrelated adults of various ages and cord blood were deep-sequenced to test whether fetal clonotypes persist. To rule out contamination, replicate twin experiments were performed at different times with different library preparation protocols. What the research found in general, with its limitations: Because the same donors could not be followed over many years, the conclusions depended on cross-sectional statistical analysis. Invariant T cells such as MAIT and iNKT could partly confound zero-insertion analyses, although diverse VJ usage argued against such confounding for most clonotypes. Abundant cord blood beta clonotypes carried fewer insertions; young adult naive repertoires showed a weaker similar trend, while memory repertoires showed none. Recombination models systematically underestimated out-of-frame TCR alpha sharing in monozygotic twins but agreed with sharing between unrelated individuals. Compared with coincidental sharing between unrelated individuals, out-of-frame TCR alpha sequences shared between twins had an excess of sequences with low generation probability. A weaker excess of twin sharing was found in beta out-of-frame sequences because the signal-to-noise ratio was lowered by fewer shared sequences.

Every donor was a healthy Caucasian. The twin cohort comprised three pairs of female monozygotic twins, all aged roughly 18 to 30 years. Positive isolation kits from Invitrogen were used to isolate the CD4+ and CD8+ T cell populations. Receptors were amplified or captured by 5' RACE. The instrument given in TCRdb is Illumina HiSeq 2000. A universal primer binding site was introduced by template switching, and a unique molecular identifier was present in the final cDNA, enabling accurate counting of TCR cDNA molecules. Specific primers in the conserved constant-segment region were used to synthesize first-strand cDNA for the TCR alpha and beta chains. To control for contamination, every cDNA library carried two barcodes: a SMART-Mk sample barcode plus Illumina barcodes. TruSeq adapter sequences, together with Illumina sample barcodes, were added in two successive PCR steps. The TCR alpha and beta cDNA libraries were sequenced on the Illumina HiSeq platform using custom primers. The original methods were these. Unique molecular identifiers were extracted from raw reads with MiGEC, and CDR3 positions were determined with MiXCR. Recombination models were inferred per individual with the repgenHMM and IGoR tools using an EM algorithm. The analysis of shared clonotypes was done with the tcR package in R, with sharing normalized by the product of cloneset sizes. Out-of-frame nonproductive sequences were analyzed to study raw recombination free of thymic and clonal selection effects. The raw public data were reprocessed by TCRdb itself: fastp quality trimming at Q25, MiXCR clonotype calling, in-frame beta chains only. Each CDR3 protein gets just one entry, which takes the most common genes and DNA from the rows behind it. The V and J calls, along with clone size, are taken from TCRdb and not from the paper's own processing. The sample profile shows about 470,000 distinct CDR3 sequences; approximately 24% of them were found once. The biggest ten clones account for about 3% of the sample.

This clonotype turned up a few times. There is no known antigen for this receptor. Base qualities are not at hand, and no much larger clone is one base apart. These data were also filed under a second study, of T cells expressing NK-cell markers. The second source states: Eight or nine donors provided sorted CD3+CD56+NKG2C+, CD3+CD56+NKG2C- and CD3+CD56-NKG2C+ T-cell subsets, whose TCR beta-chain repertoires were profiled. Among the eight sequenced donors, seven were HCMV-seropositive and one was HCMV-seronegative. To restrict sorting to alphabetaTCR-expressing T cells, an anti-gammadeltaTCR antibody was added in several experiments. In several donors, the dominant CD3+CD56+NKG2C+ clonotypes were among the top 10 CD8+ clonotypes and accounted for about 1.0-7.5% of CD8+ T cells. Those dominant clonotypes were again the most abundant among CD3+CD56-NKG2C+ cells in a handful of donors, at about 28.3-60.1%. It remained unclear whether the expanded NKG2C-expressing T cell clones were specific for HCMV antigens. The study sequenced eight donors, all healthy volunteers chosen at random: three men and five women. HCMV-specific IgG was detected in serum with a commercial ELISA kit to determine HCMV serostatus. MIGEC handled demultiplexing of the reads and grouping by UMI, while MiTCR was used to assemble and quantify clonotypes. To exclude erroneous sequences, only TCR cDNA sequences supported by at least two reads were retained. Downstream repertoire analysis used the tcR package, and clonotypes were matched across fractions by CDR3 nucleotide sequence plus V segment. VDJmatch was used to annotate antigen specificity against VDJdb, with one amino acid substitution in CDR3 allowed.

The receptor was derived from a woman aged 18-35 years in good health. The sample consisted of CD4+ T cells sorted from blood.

The DNA sequence is as follows: TGCAGCGTTGTCCTTAGCGGGAGGGCCACAGATACGCAGTATTTT. Its product reads: CSVVLSGRATDTQYF. In this chain, TRBV29-1 is recombined with TRBJ2-3; TRBD2 lines up with 11 middle nucleotides. The cysteine opens and the phenylalanine closes a CDR3 of 15 amino acids. Only the CDR3 DNA is retained, 45 bases long and in frame from the first base. V lost 4 bases and J lost 2 bases, and the count of bases not matched to a germline gene is 5. The germline V gene encodes CDR1 SQVTM and CDR2 ANQGSEA.